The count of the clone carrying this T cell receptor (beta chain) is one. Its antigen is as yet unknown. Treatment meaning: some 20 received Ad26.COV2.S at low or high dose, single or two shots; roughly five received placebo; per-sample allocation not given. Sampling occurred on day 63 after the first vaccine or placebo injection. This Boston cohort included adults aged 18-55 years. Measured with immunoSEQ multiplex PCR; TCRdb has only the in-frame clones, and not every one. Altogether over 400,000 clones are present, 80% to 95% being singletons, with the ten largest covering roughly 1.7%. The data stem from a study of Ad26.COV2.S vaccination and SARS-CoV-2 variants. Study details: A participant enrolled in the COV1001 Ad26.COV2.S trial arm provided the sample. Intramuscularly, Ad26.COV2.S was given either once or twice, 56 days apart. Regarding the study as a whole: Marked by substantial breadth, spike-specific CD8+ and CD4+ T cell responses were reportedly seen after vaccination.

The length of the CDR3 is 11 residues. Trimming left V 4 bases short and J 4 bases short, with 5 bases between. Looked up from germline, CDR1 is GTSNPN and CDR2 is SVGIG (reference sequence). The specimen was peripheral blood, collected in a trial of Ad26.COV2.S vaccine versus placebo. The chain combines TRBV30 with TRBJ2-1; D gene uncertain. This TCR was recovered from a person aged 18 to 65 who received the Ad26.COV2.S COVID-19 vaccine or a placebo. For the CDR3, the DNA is TGTGCCTGGACCCAATACAATGAGCAGTTCTTC. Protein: CAWTQYNEQFF.